The 2 T cell receptor beta chains below all came from one sample that was sequenced in a study of shared clonotypes between healthy human individuals. The assay was immunoSEQ multiplex PCR, and TCRdb's table has in-frame clones only and misses some. The sample includes 150,000 to 200,000 clones, around 63% seen only once; the top ten take less than 11%. Sequenced material: memory CD4+ T cells sorted from blood. The subset here: CD45RA-negative fraction. These receptors all come from a man younger than 45 in good health.

In this sample, this clone turned up a few times. This rearrangement joins TRBV6-1 to TRBJ1-1, with 7 positions matching TRBD1. Germline lookup yields CDR1 MNHNS and CDR2 SASEGT. The CDR3 extends over 13 amino acids. The junction had 1 base not matched to a gene; V was cut back by 2 bases and J by 4 bases. The CDR3 bases are TGTGCCAGCAGTGAAAGGGGGCCCACTGAAGCTTTCTTT. This encodes CASSERGPTEAFF.

This chain connects TRBV29-1 to TRBJ2-7, with unresolved D. Germline V CDR1 and CDR2: SQVTM, ANQGSEA. Between the trimmed V and J ends, which lost 0 bases and 0 bases, there was a span of 15 bases. CDR3 length equals 16 residues. The CDR3 DNA sequence: TGCAGCGTTGAAGACGTGGGCGGCCTCAACTCCTACGAGCAGTACTTC. This sequence encodes CSVEDVGGLNSYEQYF.